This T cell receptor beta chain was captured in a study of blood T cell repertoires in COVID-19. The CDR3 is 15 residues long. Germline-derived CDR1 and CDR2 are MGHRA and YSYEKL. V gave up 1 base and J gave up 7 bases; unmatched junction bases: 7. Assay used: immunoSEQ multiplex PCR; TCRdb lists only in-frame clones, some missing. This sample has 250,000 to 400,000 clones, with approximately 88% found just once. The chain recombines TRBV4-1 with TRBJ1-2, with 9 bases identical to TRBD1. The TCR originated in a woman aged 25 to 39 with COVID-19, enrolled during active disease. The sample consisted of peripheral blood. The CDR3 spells CASSQAFRDRVGYTF. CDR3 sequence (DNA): TGCGCCAGCAGCCAAGCATTCCGGGACAGGGTTGGCTACACCTTC.